This paragraph reports one TCR beta chain. One junction end disagrees with the germline gene, perhaps due to a read error. The CDR3 loop spans 16 amino acids. The germline V gene has CDR1 SGHRS and CDR2 YFSETQ. The healthy adult donors were HIV-negative and reported no recent acute infections or vaccinations. The data were obtained in a study of shared clonotypes between healthy human individuals. Overall study: The study enrolled a couple of women and a few men aged 18 to 49.

Sequencing was performed with immunoSEQ multiplex PCR; in TCRdb, only in-frame clones are kept and a portion is missing. The repertoire includes hundreds of thousands of clones, roughly three quarters of them detected once, and more than 10% sits in the top ten. This receptor was identified in a middle-aged woman in good health. Some clones in this sample may be carry-over from other donors' samples. Sample: PBMCs. The chain joins TRBV5-1 to TRBJ2-3, with TRBD2 matching 11 bases. CDR3 amino acids: CASSPSGRFGADTEYF. The CDR3, as DNA: TGCGCCAGCAGCCCTAGCGGGAGGTTTGGTGCGGATACGGAGTATTTT.